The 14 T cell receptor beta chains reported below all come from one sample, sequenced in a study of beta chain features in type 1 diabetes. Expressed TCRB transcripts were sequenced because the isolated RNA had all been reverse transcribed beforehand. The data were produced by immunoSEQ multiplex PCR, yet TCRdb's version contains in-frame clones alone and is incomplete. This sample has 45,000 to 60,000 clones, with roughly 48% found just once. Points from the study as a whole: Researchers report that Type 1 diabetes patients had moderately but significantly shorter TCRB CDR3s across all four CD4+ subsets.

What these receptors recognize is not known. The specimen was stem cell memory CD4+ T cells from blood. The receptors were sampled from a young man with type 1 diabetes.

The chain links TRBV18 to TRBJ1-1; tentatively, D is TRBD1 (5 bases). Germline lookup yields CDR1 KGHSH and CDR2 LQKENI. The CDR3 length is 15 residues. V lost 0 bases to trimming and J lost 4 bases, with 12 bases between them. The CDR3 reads CASSPPLAQGTEAFF. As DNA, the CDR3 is TGTGCCAGCTCACCACCGTTGGCTCAGGGCACTGAAGCTTTCTTT.

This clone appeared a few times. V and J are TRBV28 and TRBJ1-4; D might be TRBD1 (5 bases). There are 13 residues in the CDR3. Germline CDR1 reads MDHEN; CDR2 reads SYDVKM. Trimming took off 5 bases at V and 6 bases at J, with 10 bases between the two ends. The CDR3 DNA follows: TGTGCCAGCAGTAGCGGGGGAGATGAAAAACTGTTTTTT. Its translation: CASSSGGDEKLFF.

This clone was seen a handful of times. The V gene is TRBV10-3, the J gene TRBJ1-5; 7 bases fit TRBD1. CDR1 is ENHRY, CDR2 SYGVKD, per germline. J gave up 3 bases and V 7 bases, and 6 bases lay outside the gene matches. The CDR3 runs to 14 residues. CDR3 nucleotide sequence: TGTGCCATCAATTCCGACAGGGACAATCAGCCCCAGCATTTT. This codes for CAINSDRDNQPQHF.

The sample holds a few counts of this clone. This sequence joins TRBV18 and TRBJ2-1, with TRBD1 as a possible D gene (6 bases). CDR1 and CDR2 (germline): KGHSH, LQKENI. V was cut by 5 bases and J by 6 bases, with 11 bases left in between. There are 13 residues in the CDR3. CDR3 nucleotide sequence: TGTGCCAGCTCAGTAACAGGGTTCAATGAGCAGTTCTTC. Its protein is CASSVTGFNEQFF. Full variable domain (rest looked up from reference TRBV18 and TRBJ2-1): NAGVMQNPRHLVRRRGQEARLRCSPMKGHSHVYWYRQLPEEGLKFMVYLQKENIIDESGMPKERFSAEFPKEGPSILRIQQVVRGDSAAYFCASSVTGFNEQFFGPGTRLTVL.

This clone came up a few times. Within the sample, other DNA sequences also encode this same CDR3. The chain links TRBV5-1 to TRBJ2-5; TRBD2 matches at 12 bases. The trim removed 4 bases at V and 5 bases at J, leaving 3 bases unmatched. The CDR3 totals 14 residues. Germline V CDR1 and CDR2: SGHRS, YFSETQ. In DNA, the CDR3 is TGCGCCAGCAGCCCCGGGACTAGCGGGGAGACCCAGTACTTC. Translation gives CASSPGTSGETQYF.

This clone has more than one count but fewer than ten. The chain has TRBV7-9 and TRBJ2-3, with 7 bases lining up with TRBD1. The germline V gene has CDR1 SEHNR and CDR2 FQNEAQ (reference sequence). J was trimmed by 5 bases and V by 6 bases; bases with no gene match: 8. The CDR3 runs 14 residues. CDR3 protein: CASSPTGAGDTQYF. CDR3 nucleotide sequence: TGTGCCAGCAGTCCCACAGGGGCAGGAGATACGCAGTATTTT.

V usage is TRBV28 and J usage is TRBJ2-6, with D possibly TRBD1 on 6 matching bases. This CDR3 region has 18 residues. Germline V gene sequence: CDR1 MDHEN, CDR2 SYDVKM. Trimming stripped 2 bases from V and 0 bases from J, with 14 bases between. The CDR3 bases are TGTGCCAGCAGTTTAATGGGACACGGCCTCTCTGGGGCCAACGTCCTGACTTTC. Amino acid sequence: CASSLMGHGLSGANVLTF.

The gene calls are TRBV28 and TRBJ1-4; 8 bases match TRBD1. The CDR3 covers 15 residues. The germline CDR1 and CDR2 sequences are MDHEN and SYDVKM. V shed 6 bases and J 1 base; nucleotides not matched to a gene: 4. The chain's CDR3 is CASRPGGLTNEKLFF. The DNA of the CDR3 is TGTGCCAGCAGACCAGGGGGCTTAACTAATGAAAAACTGTTTTTT.

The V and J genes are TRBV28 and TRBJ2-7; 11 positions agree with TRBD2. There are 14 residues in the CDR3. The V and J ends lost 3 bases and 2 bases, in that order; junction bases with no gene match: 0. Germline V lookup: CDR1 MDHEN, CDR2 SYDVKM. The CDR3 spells CASSLGLAAYEQYF. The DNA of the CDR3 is TGTGCCAGCAGTTTGGGACTAGCGGCCTACGAGCAGTACTTC.

CDR3 protein: CASSFNDKNEQFF. CDR3 coding DNA: TGTGCCAGCAGTTTTAATGACAAGAATGAGCAGTTCTTC. The chain recombines TRBV28 with TRBJ2-1; D is ambiguous. V gave up 3 bases and J gave up 7 bases, with 10 bases separating them. Per germline, CDR1 MDHEN and CDR2 SYDVKM. The CDR3 is 13 residues long.

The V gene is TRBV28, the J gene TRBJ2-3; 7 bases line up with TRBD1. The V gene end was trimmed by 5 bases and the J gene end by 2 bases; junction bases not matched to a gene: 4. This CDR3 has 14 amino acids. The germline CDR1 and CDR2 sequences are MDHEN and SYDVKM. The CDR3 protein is CASSPGTATDTQYF. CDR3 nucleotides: TGTGCCAGCAGTCCTGGGACAGCCACAGATACGCAGTATTTT.

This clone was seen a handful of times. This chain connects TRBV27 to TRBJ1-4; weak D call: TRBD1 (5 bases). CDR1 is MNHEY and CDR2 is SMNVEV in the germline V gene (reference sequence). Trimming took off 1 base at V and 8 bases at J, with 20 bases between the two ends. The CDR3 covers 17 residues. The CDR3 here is CASSLWFRGGFQEKLFF. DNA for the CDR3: TGTGCCAGCAGTTTATGGTTCCGGGGGGGGTTTCAGGAAAAACTGTTTTTT.

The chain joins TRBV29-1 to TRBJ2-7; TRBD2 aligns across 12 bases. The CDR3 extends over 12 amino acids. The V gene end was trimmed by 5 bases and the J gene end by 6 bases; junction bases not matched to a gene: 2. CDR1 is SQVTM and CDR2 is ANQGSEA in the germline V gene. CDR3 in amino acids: CSVSGLAGEQYF. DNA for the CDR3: TGCAGCGTTTCGGGACTAGCGGGCGAGCAGTACTTC.

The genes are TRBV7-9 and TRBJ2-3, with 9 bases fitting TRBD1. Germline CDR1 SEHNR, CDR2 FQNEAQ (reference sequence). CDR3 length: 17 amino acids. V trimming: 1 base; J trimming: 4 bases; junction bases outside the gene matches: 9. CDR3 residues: CASSLGTGTGSADTQYF. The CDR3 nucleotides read TGTGCCAGCAGCTTAGGGACCGGGACAGGGTCTGCAGATACGCAGTATTTT.